The next 18 T cell receptor beta chains were all read from a single sample in a study of memory CD4+ T cells and cytomegalovirus serostatus. Assay used: immunoSEQ multiplex PCR; TCRdb lists only in-frame clones, some missing. The sample contains 45,000 to 50,000 clones, 60% to 85% of which appear only once. Single viable CD3+CD4+CD8-CD45RO+ cells were sorted as the memory CD4+ T cells. Material for sequencing was memory CD4+ T cells from blood. These receptors all come from an adult in good health and CMV-seronegative.

This chain links TRBV6-6 with TRBJ1-5; D may be TRBD1 (6 bases). V lost 6 bases and J 6 bases, leaving 12 bases between the germline ends. Germline CDR1 MNHNY, CDR2 SVGAGI (reference sequence). This CDR3 contains 13 residues. CDR3 coding DNA: TGTGCCAGCAGAGGGGGGTTTGGTCAGCCCCAGCATTTT. Its protein is CASRGGFGQPQHF.

The genes are TRBV14 and TRBJ1-1; D unclear. The V gene lost 1 base and the J gene lost 1 base, with 7 bases spanning the gap. This CDR3 is 14 amino acids long. Per germline, CDR1 SGHDN and CDR2 FVKESK. The CDR3 protein is CASSQGPGNTEAFF. The CDR3 coding sequence is TGTGCCAGCAGCCAAGGGCCCGGGAACACTGAAGCTTTCTTT.

The rearrangement joins TRBV6-1 to TRBJ1-5, with 7 bases lining up with TRBD1. The CDR3 totals 15 residues. V shed 2 bases, J shed 6 bases, and the junction held 7 bases outside the gene matches. Germline CDR1 reads MNHNS; CDR2 reads SASEGT. Here the CDR3 DNA reads TGTGCCAGCAGTGAATACAGGGGTAGGGGTCAGCCCCAGCATTTT. It specifies CASSEYRGRGQPQHF.

This clone came up a few times. This chain joins TRBV10-3 and TRBJ1-1, with no clear D. The CDR3 is 15 amino acids. V shed 3 bases and J shed 1 base, with 12 bases lying between them. Germline values: CDR1 ENHRY, CDR2 SYGVKD. CDR3 in DNA: TGTGCCATCAGTGAAACAGAAGAACCGAACACTGAAGCTTTCTTT. Protein: CAISETEEPNTEAFF.

The chain has TRBV7-8 and TRBJ1-1; D is unclear. Germline-derived CDR1 and CDR2 are SGHVS and FQNEAQ. The CDR3 sequence is 16 residues long. The ends were cut back, 5 bases at V and 4 bases at J, with 20 bases in the middle. The CDR3 protein is CASSLHAIQALTEAFF. For the CDR3, the DNA is TGTGCCAGCAGCCTCCACGCTATCCAGGCCCTCACTGAAGCTTTCTTT.

The V gene is TRBV6-5, the J gene TRBJ2-3; D not resolved. Trimming pared 6 bases from V and 3 bases from J, leaving 13 bases between. The CDR3 sequence is 14 residues long. Germline CDR1 and CDR2: MNHEY and SVGAGI. CDR3 amino acids: CASRKSLGTDTQYF. The CDR3 nucleotides read TGTGCCAGCAGAAAATCGCTGGGGACAGATACGCAGTATTTT.

This chain connects TRBV7-9 to TRBJ2-5; D is unclear. This CDR3 comprises 13 residues. CDR1 and CDR2 (germline): SEHNR, FQNEAQ (reference sequence). Trimming cost V 3 bases and J 5 bases, with 10 bases left between them. CDR3 loop: CASSLITRETQYF. CDR3 sequence (DNA): TGTGCCAGCAGCTTGATAACAAGGGAGACCCAGTACTTC.

The genes are TRBV19 and TRBJ1-4; D is possibly TRBD1 (5 bases). Trimming shortened V by 3 bases and J by 11 bases, and 13 bases separated the two germline ends. Germline V lookup: CDR1 LNHDA, CDR2 SQIVND (reference sequence). This CDR3 is 13 amino acids long. The CDR3 DNA is TGTGCCAGTAGTATCTCCGGGGCGTTGAAACTGTTTTTT. This translates into CASSISGALKLFF.

The genes are TRBV5-1 and TRBJ2-7; 7 bases are shared with TRBD1. CDR1 is SGHRS, CDR2 YFSETQ, per germline. V trimming: 4 bases; J trimming: 2 bases; junction bases outside the gene matches: 6. The CDR3 is 14 residues long. Written as DNA, the CDR3 is TGCGCCAGCAGCCGGGACAGCACAACCTACGAGCAGTACTTC. Its protein is CASSRDSTTYEQYF.

This chain joins TRBV6-5 and TRBJ2-7; D is ambiguous. Germline V gives CDR1 MNHEY, CDR2 SVGAGI. CDR3 length equals 13 residues. The V end lost 8 bases, the J end lost 0 bases, and 11 bases lay between the germline ends. The CDR3 sequence is CASRDPRSYEQYF. The CDR3 DNA is TGTGCCAGCCGAGATCCTCGCTCCTACGAGCAGTACTTC.

This rearrangement joins TRBV21-1 to TRBJ2-1. TRBV21-1 is deemed a pseudogene. This CDR3 is built from 14 residues. The CDR3 loop is CASSKRSGSNEQFF. Here the CDR3 DNA reads TGTGCCAGCAGCAAAAGGTCAGGGAGCAATGAGCAGTTCTTC.

V usage is TRBV7-2 and J usage is TRBJ2-2, with D perhaps assigned TRBD1 or TRBD2 (5 bases each). Germline values: CDR1 SGHTA, CDR2 FQGNSA. V was trimmed by 2 bases and J by 4 bases, leaving 8 bases between them. The CDR3 consists of 14 residues. DNA for the CDR3: TGTGCCAGCAGCTTATTGAGGGGCACCGGGGAGCTGTTTTTT. Residues: CASSLLRGTGELFF.

By its share, this clone is medium-sized. This chain uses TRBV5-1 with TRBJ1-1; D gene unclear. This CDR3 spans 14 amino acids. Trimming removed 4 bases at V and 1 base at J, with 11 bases between. Germline V CDR1 and CDR2: SGHRS, YFSETQ. The CDR3 protein is CASSPQPTNTEAFF. As DNA, the CDR3 is TGCGCCAGCAGCCCCCAGCCGACGAACACTGAAGCTTTCTTT.

With respect to this clone: Other DNA sequences within the sample encode an identical CDR3. CDR3 residues: CASSQDQGTEAFF. In DNA form, the CDR3 reads TGCGCCAGCAGCCAAGATCAGGGAACTGAAGCTTTCTTT. The chain joins TRBV4-3 to TRBJ1-1; D is perhaps TRBD1 (5 bases). Germline V gene sequence: CDR1 LGHNA, CDR2 YSLEER. Trimming took off 0 bases at V and 5 bases at J, with 7 bases between the two ends. The CDR3 has 13 residues.

The V call is TRBV5-6, the J call TRBJ2-7; D tentatively reads TRBD1 or TRBD2 (7 bases each). CDR3 size: 15 residues. Germline V gene data show CDR1 as SGHDT and CDR2 as YYEEEE. Between the trimmed V and J ends, which lost 5 bases and 3 bases, there was a span of 18 bases. The CDR3 loop is CASRIQGRGFYEQYF. CDR3 DNA: TGTGCCAGCAGAATACAGGGGAGGGGGTTCTACGAGCAGTACTTC. Variable domain in full (rest from reference TRBV5-6 and TRBJ2-7): DAGVTQSPTHLIKTRGQQVTLRCSPKSGHDTVSWYQQALGQGPQFIFQYYEEEERQRGNFPDRFSGHQFPNYSSELNVNALLLGDSALYLCASRIQGRGFYEQYFGPGTRLTVT.

The V and J genes are TRBV7-8 and TRBJ1-5; D call uncertain. This CDR3 contains 16 residues. CDR1 and CDR2 (germline): SGHVS, FQNEAQ. V lost 1 base to trimming and J lost 2 bases, with 12 bases between them. This CDR3 reads CASSLVLGGGNQPQHF. DNA of the CDR3: TGTGCCAGCAGCTTAGTATTGGGAGGTGGCAATCAGCCCCAGCATTTT.

This sequence joins TRBV9 and TRBJ1-6, with D maybe TRBD1 (6 bases). Germline-derived CDR1 and CDR2 are SGDLS and YYNGEE. The CDR3 extends over 15 amino acids. The V end lost 0 bases, the J end lost 7 bases, and 11 bases lay between the germline ends. The CDR3 DNA sequence: TGTGCCAGCAGCGTAGTGGACAGCCAGAATTCACCCCTCCACTTT. Translation: CASSVVDSQNSPLHF.

V gene TRBV11-2 combines with J gene TRBJ1-2; 7 bases fit TRBD1. This CDR3 is 17 amino acids long. Germline assignment: CDR1 SGHAT and CDR2 FQNNGV. J lost 7 bases, V lost 1 base, and 15 bases had no gene match. The CDR3 loop is CASSLGLRQGRSGGYTF. The CDR3 DNA follows: TGTGCCAGCAGCTTAGGACTAAGACAGGGTCGTTCGGGTGGCTACACCTTC.